Sequencing of this T cell receptor (beta chain) was carried out in a study of CD8 T cells in Susac syndrome. Study as a whole: Clinical remission applied to roughly 8 sequenced Susac syndrome patients, and more than five had active disease.

Random-hexamer reverse transcription was applied to 0.5 to 1 ug RNA. Amplification of TCR beta CDR3 across 54 Vbeta and 13 Jbeta was performed with immunoSEQ multiplex PCR. TCRdb re-derived calls from the immunoSEQ multiplex PCR reads in MiXCR, one entry per CDR3 protein. This sample yields 84,000 or so distinct CDR3 sequences, of which approximately 93% are seen a single time; around 0.94% belongs to the top ten. Regarding the study as a whole: An acknowledgment was made by the study that its TCR sequencing and HLA analysis involved relatively few individuals.

Sequencing of TCR beta was performed on blood CD8+ T cells and on blood CD4+ T cells. The CDR3 is made up of 14 amino acids. Germline assignment: CDR1 KGHSH and CDR2 LQKENI. The germline V and J ends were trimmed by 2 bases and 8 bases, with 13 bases remaining between them. On this clonotype: Its antigen is not identified.

The chain is built from TRBV18 and TRBJ2-1; the D gene could be TRBD1 or TRBD2 (5 bases each). The sample taken for sequencing was CD8+ T cells from PBMCs. The source is a human donor with Susac syndrome. CDR3 nucleotide sequence: TGTGCCAGCTCACCAGAGGGGCGAGGGGATGAGCAGTTCTTC. It codes for CASSPEGRGDEQFF.